These 17 T cell receptor beta chains originate from one sample sequenced in a study of blood T cell repertoires in COVID-19. Profiling relied on immunoSEQ multiplex PCR, and the TCRdb table lists in-frame clones only, not all of them. The table shows 150,000 to 200,000 clones, with roughly 81% occurring only once. Material for sequencing was peripheral blood. These receptors were obtained from a woman over 75 with COVID-19, enrolled during active disease.

This chain links TRBV7-3 with TRBJ1-1; D perhaps matches TRBD1 (5 bases). V was trimmed by 6 bases and J by 1 base, leaving 9 bases between them. There are 13 residues in the CDR3. CDR1 and CDR2 (germline): SGHTA, FQGTGA. The DNA of the CDR3 is TGTGCCAGCAGAAAGGGGCCGAACACTGAAGCTTTCTTT. Translation gives CASRKGPNTEAFF. Together with reference TRBV7-3 and TRBJ1-1, the CDR3 gives the full variable domain: GAGVSQTPSNKVTEKGKYVELRCDPISGHTALYWYRQSLGQGPEFLIYFQGTGAADDSGLPNDRFFAVRPEGSVSTLKIQRTERGDSAVYLCASRKGPNTEAFFGQGTRLTVV.

This clone was observed a handful of times. V gene TRBV25-1 combines with J gene TRBJ2-7; D not certain. The CDR3 covers 14 residues. The germline V gene has CDR1 MGHDK and CDR2 SYGVNS. Trimming stripped 1 base from V and 1 base from J, with 8 bases between. CDR3 coding DNA: TGTGCCAGCAGTGAATCCCCTCCTTCCTACGAGCAGTACTTC. This translates into CASSESPPSYEQYF.

This chain links TRBV19 with TRBJ2-1; 12 positions agree with TRBD2. V lost 7 bases to trimming and J lost 7 bases; unmatched junction nucleotides: 11. This CDR3 is 16 amino acids long. The germline CDR1 and CDR2 sequences are LNHDA and SQIVND (reference sequence). DNA for the CDR3: TGTGCCAGTACCCCTCGACTAGCGGGAGTCCGGAATGAGCAGTTCTTC. Protein: CASTPRLAGVRNEQFF.

The chain couples TRBV7-9 to TRBJ2-1; D is ambiguous. The CDR3 runs 16 residues. Germline-derived CDR1 and CDR2 are SEHNR and FQNEAQ (reference sequence). With 3 bases removed from V and 3 bases from J, the gap between germline ends came to 15 bases. The CDR3 reads CASSFLPTDYYNEQFF. The CDR3 bases are TGTGCCAGCAGCTTCTTACCAACAGATTACTACAATGAGCAGTTCTTC.

The chain combines TRBV7-3 with TRBJ2-3; 15 positions match TRBD2. Trimming took 5 bases from V and 6 from J; bases not matched to a gene: 6. This CDR3 region has 16 residues. Germline CDR1 and CDR2: SGHTA and FQGTGA. The CDR3 sequence: CASSNTGLAGGDTQYF. CDR3 coding DNA: TGTGCCAGCAGCAATACTGGACTAGCGGGAGGGGATACGCAGTATTTT.

The chain couples TRBV10-1 to TRBJ2-1; 7 nucleotides align to TRBD1. The trim removed 6 bases at V and 7 bases at J, leaving 6 bases unmatched. The CDR3 runs to 13 residues. Looked up from germline, CDR1 is WNHNN and CDR2 is SYGVQD (reference sequence). The CDR3 reads CASSTGVGNEQFF. The CDR3 DNA reads as TGCGCCAGCAGCACAGGGGTGGGGAATGAGCAGTTCTTC.

This sequence joins TRBV13 and TRBJ2-3, with TRBD2 as a possible D gene (7 bases). The ends were cut back, 8 bases at V and 4 bases at J, with 16 bases in the middle. The germline V gene has CDR1 PRHDT and CDR2 FYEKMQ (reference sequence). This CDR3 has 14 amino acids. In nucleotides, the CDR3 is TGTGCCAGCGGAATGGGGGGGGCCCCAGATACGCAGTATTTT. Translating it yields CASGMGGAPDTQYF.

This clone came up a few times. The genes are TRBV7-2 and TRBJ2-5; 7 nucleotides align to TRBD2. This CDR3 contains 15 residues. The V and J ends lost 4 bases and 2 bases, in that order; junction bases with no gene match: 7. The germline CDR1 and CDR2 sequences are SGHTA and FQGNSA. The CDR3 coding sequence is TGTGCCAGCAGCTCAACCGCTAGCGGACAAGAGACCCAGTACTTC. As protein: CASSSTASGQETQYF.

This sequence joins TRBV7-9 and TRBJ1-4; 7 bases align to TRBD1. The germline V gene encodes CDR1 SEHNR and CDR2 FQNEAQ (reference sequence). The CDR3 covers 14 residues. With 5 bases clipped from V and 3 bases from J, the junction kept 3 bases outside the gene matches. This CDR3 reads CASSRQGANEKLFF. The DNA for the CDR3 is TGTGCCAGCAGCAGACAGGGTGCTAATGAAAAACTGTTTTTT. The variable domain in full, completed from reference TRBV7-9 and TRBJ1-4, reads DTGVSQNPRHKITKRGQNVTFRCDPISEHNRLYWYRQTLGQGPEFLTYFQNEAQLEKSRLLSDRFSAERPKGSFSTLEIQRTEQGDSAMYLCASSRQGANEKLFFGSGTQLSVL.

The V call is TRBV29-1, the J call TRBJ2-3, with 9 bases lining up with TRBD2. This CDR3 is 15 amino acids long. J was trimmed by 1 base and V by 2 bases; bases with no gene match: 4. Germline V gives CDR1 SQVTM, CDR2 ANQGSEA. DNA for the CDR3: TGCAGCGTTGAAAGGCGGGAGGGCGGCACAGATACGCAGTATTTT. It codes for CSVERREGGTDTQYF.

The chain carries TRBV10-3 and TRBJ2-4; the match to TRBD1 covers 8 bases. The CDR3 is 14 amino acids. With 6 bases clipped from V and 4 bases from J, the junction kept 5 bases outside the gene matches. Germline V CDR1 and CDR2: ENHRY, SYGVKD. CDR3 sequence reads: CAIRETGAKNIQYF. Written as DNA, the CDR3 is TGTGCCATCAGGGAGACAGGGGCAAAAAACATTCAGTACTTC.

This rearrangement joins TRBV5-1 to TRBJ1-1; 9 nucleotides agree with TRBD1. Per germline, CDR1 SGHRS and CDR2 YFSETQ. With V trimmed by 5 bases and J by 10 bases, 9 bases remained unmatched. The CDR3 is 13 amino acids. This CDR3 is CASSQEQGARAFF. Written as DNA, the CDR3 is TGCGCCAGCAGTCAGGAACAGGGGGCCAGAGCTTTCTTT.

CDR3 in amino acids: CAGSGGEETQYF. The CDR3, as DNA: TGTGCCGGCTCAGGGGGAGAAGAGACCCAGTACTTC. The rearrangement links TRBV2 to TRBJ2-5; TRBD1 agrees at 7 bases. CDR1 is SNHLY and CDR2 is FYNNEI in the germline V gene. The CDR3 runs 12 residues. J was trimmed by 3 bases and V by 11 bases; bases with no gene match: 6.

The chain uses TRBV25-1 and TRBJ2-1, with TRBD1 matching over 10 bases. Germline V gene lookup returns CDR1 MGHDK and CDR2 SYGVNS. With V trimmed by 3 bases and J by 2 bases, 7 bases remained unmatched. The CDR3 contains 17 residues. CDR3 sequence reads: CASSDTPGQGAYNEQFF. The CDR3 bases are TGTGCCAGCAGTGATACACCCGGACAGGGGGCCTACAATGAGCAGTTCTTC.

The chain joins TRBV7-2 to TRBJ2-7; D may be TRBD2 (5 bases). CDR1 is SGHTA and CDR2 is FQGNSA in the germline V gene. V dropped 4 bases and J dropped 4 bases, with 14 bases sitting between them. This CDR3 region has 14 residues. DNA of the CDR3: TGTGCCAGCAGCTACCGACCTAAGCGGTACGAGCAGTACTTC. Protein sequence: CASSYRPKRYEQYF.

Only one count was recorded for this clone. This chain joins TRBV10-3 and TRBJ2-1, with D possibly matching TRBD1 (5 bases). Between the trimmed V and J ends, which lost 3 bases and 5 bases, there was a span of 8 bases. Germline-derived CDR1 and CDR2 are ENHRY and SYGVKD. The CDR3 is made up of 13 amino acids. The CDR3 is CAISDPGHNEQFF. CDR3 DNA: TGTGCCATCAGTGACCCAGGGCACAATGAGCAGTTCTTC.

The table lists this clone with a count of one. The chain is built from TRBV6-5 and TRBJ1-1; 9 bases fit TRBD1. This CDR3 is 13 amino acids long. J gave up 7 bases and V 2 bases, and 2 bases lay outside the gene matches. The germline V gene has CDR1 MNHEY and CDR2 SVGAGI. This CDR3 is CASSYGTGLEAFF. The CDR3 DNA sequence: TGTGCCAGCAGTTACGGGACAGGGCTTGAAGCTTTCTTT.